This TCR beta chain was observed in a study of blood T cell repertoires in COVID-19. Overall study context: Acute and convalescent COVID-19 specimens originated in the United States, Italy and Spain. T cells, B-cell-depleted T cells, or PBMCs supplied cDNA or gDNA.

Germline V gene lookup returns CDR1 SNHLY and CDR2 FYNNEI. The CDR3 consists of 15 residues. J gave up 7 bases and V 5 bases, and 6 bases lay outside the gene matches. TCRdb's copy holds only in-frame clones and misses some; the assay was immunoSEQ multiplex PCR. The data contain 250,000 to 350,000 clones, around nine tenths of them singletons. The chain joins TRBV2 to TRBJ2-1; 12 positions agree with TRBD2. The sequencing sample was made of peripheral blood. The receptor was derived from a woman aged 60-75 years with acute or convalescent COVID-19. DNA for the CDR3: TGTGCCAGCAGTCTTCTAGCGGGGGGGTGGAATGAGCAGTTCTTC. Amino acid sequence: CASSLLAGGWNEQFF.